This TCR beta chain appears in the sequencing data of a study of T cell repertoires in cytomegalovirus infection. Study outcomes and limitations: Pooled public TCR beta family frequency picked out CMV carriers with the relevant HLA. Dominant in the ex vivo response were TCR beta clonotypes restricted by HLA-C and specific for CMV.

TCRdb re-analysed the reads in MiXCR, keeping a single row per CDR3 protein. The data contain 400,000 or so distinct CDR3 sequences, approximately 31% of them singletons. Note on this clonotype: Its specificity is not known.

V lost 9 bases and J lost 8; bases outside the gene matches: 7. This CDR3 spans 14 amino acids. Germline V CDR1 and CDR2: KGHDR, SFDVKD. The chain is built from TRBV24-1 and TRBJ2-3; 13 positions match TRBD2. This TCR derives from a human donor in good health (CMV status not recorded). Some clones in this sample may be carry-over from other donors' samples. Sequencing was done on a sample of PBMCs. DNA of the CDR3: TGTGCCACCCGGACTAGCGGGGGCGGGGGTACGCAGTATTTT. Encoded protein: CATRTSGGGGTQYF.